The rows below give T cell receptor beta chains drawn from one sample of a study of post-analysis software for immune sequencing data. TCRdb re-called the PCR reads through MiXCR, storing one row per CDR3 protein. The repertoire has roughly 800,000 distinct CDR3 sequences, 53% of them found once; the top ten carry about 4.8%. Sequenced: blood. The source of these receptors is a girl aged 5-17 years with multiple sclerosis. CDR3s include the opening cysteine and the closing phenylalanine or tryptophan. The order of the fields is clone size, D gene, V gene, J gene, CDR3 DNA, CDR3 protein. D genes are given only for firm matches. The listing skips clone size in some rows; elsewhere it reads once, few, many or a size class.

abundance: .; d_gene: .; v_gene: TRBV2; j_gene: TRBJ1-1; CDR3nt: TGTGCCAGTGGAGGGCAGGGGTCCATGAACACTGAAGCTTTCTTT; CDR3aa: CASGGQGSMNTEAFF
abundance: .; d_gene: .; v_gene: TRBV3-1; j_gene: TRBJ1-1; CDR3nt: TGTGCCAGCAGCCGAGCGACAGGTGCGGGCGTGAACACTGAAGCTTTCTTT; CDR3aa: CASSRATGAGVNTEAFF
abundance: .; d_gene: .; v_gene: TRBV11-1; j_gene: TRBJ1-2; CDR3nt: TGTGCCAGCAGCCCCCCGGAGGGGGTATGGAATGGCTACACCTTC; CDR3aa: CASSPPEGVWNGYTF
abundance: .; d_gene: .; v_gene: TRBV3-1; j_gene: TRBJ2-4; CDR3nt: TGTGCCAGCAGCCAAGCTGTGACAGTGCGAGAGCAGTACTTC; CDR3aa: CASSQAVTVREQYF
abundance: .; d_gene: .; v_gene: TRBV6-6; j_gene: TRBJ1-6; CDR3nt: TGTGCCAGCAGTTCATCGACCAACAGGGTTCGTTCACCCCTCCACTTT; CDR3aa: CASSSSTNRVRSPLHF
abundance: few; d_gene: TRBD1; v_gene: TRBV29-1; j_gene: TRBJ1-2; CDR3nt: TGCAGCGTTAGGGGGACAGGGGAGGGGAACTATGGCTACACCTTC; CDR3aa: CSVRGTGEGNYGYTF
abundance: few; d_gene: TRBD2; v_gene: TRBV2; j_gene: TRBJ2-1; CDR3nt: TGTGCCAGCAGTGAGGTCGGGACTAGCGAGCAGTTCTTC; CDR3aa: CASSEVGTSEQFF
abundance: .; d_gene: .; v_gene: TRBV7-2; j_gene: TRBJ2-5; CDR3nt: TGTGCCAGCAGCTCCCATCACCAAGAGACCCAGTACTTC; CDR3aa: CASSSHHQETQYF
abundance: .; d_gene: .; v_gene: TRBV29-1; j_gene: TRBJ2-1; CDR3nt: TGCAGCGGATCTCGGGGCCTCTCCTACAATGAGCAGTTCTTC; CDR3aa: CSGSRGLSYNEQFF
abundance: few; d_gene: .; v_gene: TRBV10-3; j_gene: TRBJ2-5; CDR3nt: TGTGCCACCCGGGACTCCGGACGAGAGACCCAGTACTTC; CDR3aa: CATRDSGRETQYF
abundance: .; d_gene: TRBD1; v_gene: TRBV28; j_gene: TRBJ1-2; CDR3nt: TGTGCCAGCAGTTTATTAGGAGGGGGCGCTGAGTCGAATGGCTACACCTTC; CDR3aa: CASSLLGGGAESNGYTF
abundance: .; d_gene: .; v_gene: TRBV29-1; j_gene: TRBJ2-2; CDR3nt: TGCAGCGTTGTCGCACCTACCTCCACCGGGGAGCTGTTTTTT; CDR3aa: CSVVAPTSTGELFF
abundance: few; d_gene: .; v_gene: TRBV20-1; j_gene: TRBJ2-5; CDR3nt: TGCAGTGCTAGAAAGTTCGGCCTGCCGGAGACCCAGTACTTC; CDR3aa: CSARKFGLPETQYF
abundance: .; d_gene: .; v_gene: TRBV29-1; j_gene: TRBJ2-3; CDR3nt: TGCAGCGGGACGACCACAGATACGCAGTATTTT; CDR3aa: CSGTTTDTQYF
abundance: .; d_gene: .; v_gene: TRBV12-3/TRBV12-4; j_gene: TRBJ1-1; CDR3nt: TGTGCCAGCAGTTTATCTCACCTTGTAGCTTTCTTT; CDR3aa: CASSLSHLVAFF
abundance: once; d_gene: TRBD1; v_gene: TRBV10-3; j_gene: TRBJ2-7; CDR3nt: TGTGCCATCAGTGGACCGACAGGGGCCGACGAGCAGTACTTC; CDR3aa: CAISGPTGADEQYF
abundance: .; d_gene: .; v_gene: TRBV7-9; j_gene: TRBJ1-4; CDR3nt: TGTGCCAGCAGCCAGGACGGACCTAATGAAAAACTGTTTTTT; CDR3aa: CASSQDGPNEKLFF
abundance: few; d_gene: .; v_gene: TRBV7-9; j_gene: TRBJ1-1; CDR3nt: TGTGCCAGCAGCTTCGGACAGTGGAACACTGAAGCTTTCTTT; CDR3aa: CASSFGQWNTEAFF
abundance: .; d_gene: TRBD2; v_gene: TRBV5-1; j_gene: TRBJ2-7; CDR3nt: TGCGCCAGCAGGGGACTAGCGGGAGCTTGGAGAGGCTACGAGCAGTACTTC; CDR3aa: CASRGLAGAWRGYEQYF
abundance: .; d_gene: TRBD2; v_gene: TRBV5-1; j_gene: TRBJ2-5; CDR3nt: TGCGCCCGGTTCAGCGGGGGGGCCAAACCTTCAACGTGGACCCAGTACTTC; CDR3aa: CARFSGGAKPSTWTQYF
abundance: .; d_gene: .; v_gene: TRBV20-1; j_gene: TRBJ2-7; CDR3nt: TGCAGTGCTAGAGAGGACCACGAGCAGTACTTC; CDR3aa: CSAREDHEQYF
abundance: few; d_gene: TRBD1; v_gene: TRBV7-8; j_gene: TRBJ1-1; CDR3nt: TGTGCCAGCAGCTCTCGGACAGGGGGCACTGAAGCTTTCTTT; CDR3aa: CASSSRTGGTEAFF
abundance: .; d_gene: TRBD2; v_gene: TRBV5-1; j_gene: TRBJ2-1; CDR3nt: TGCGCCAGCAGCTTGGCTCTCCAGCGGGGGGGCCTCAATGAGCAGTTCTTC; CDR3aa: CASSLALQRGGLNEQFF
abundance: .; d_gene: .; v_gene: TRBV10-3; j_gene: TRBJ2-7; CDR3nt: TGTGCCATCAGTGAGGCGAGACAGACCTACGAGCAGTACTTC; CDR3aa: CAISEARQTYEQYF
abundance: .; d_gene: TRBD2; v_gene: TRBV19; j_gene: TRBJ2-3; CDR3nt: TGTGCCAGTAGTATCCCAAGCGGGGGGGCCCAAGATACGCAGTATTTT; CDR3aa: CASSIPSGGAQDTQYF
abundance: .; d_gene: .; v_gene: TRBV5-1; j_gene: TRBJ2-7; CDR3nt: TGCGCCAGCAGCTTGGAGTTGGGCAGGGGCCCCTACGAGCAGTACTTC; CDR3aa: CASSLELGRGPYEQYF
abundance: .; d_gene: .; v_gene: TRBV13; j_gene: TRBJ2-5; CDR3nt: TGTGCCAGCAGCGAGACCCTGCAGTGGCAAGAGACCCAGTACTTC; CDR3aa: CASSETLQWQETQYF
abundance: .; d_gene: .; v_gene: TRBV18; j_gene: TRBJ2-2; CDR3nt: TGTGCCAGCTCACCAAGAGGGGCTCCGAACACCGGGGAGCTGTTTTTT; CDR3aa: CASSPRGAPNTGELFF
abundance: few; d_gene: .; v_gene: TRBV20-1; j_gene: TRBJ2-1; CDR3nt: TGCAGTGCCGCGGACTTCGGGACGGATTATGAGCAGTTCTTC; CDR3aa: CSAADFGTDYEQFF
abundance: .; d_gene: TRBD2; v_gene: TRBV15; j_gene: TRBJ2-1; CDR3nt: TGTGCCACCAGCGGTGGGACTAGCGGGAAGTTCTACAATGAGCAGTTCTTC; CDR3aa: CATSGGTSGKFYNEQFF
abundance: .; d_gene: TRBD1; v_gene: TRBV29-1; j_gene: TRBJ2-3; CDR3nt: TGCAGCGTCCCCCGGACAGGTCCTGCCACAGATACGCAGTATTTT; CDR3aa: CSVPRTGPATDTQYF
abundance: .; d_gene: .; v_gene: TRBV5-1; j_gene: TRBJ2-3; CDR3nt: TGCGCCAGCATCGGGGGCGGGGGCGGCACAGATACGCAGTATTTT; CDR3aa: CASIGGGGGTDTQYF
abundance: .; d_gene: .; v_gene: TRBV4-1; j_gene: TRBJ2-1; CDR3nt: TGCGCCAGCAGCCATTCCGGCTCCTACAATGAGCAGTTCTTC; CDR3aa: CASSHSGSYNEQFF
abundance: few; d_gene: TRBD1; v_gene: TRBV4-1; j_gene: TRBJ2-4; CDR3nt: TGCGCCAGCAGCCCAACCCAGGGGGCGCGGGCCAAAAACATTCAGTACTTC; CDR3aa: CASSPTQGARAKNIQYF
abundance: .; d_gene: TRBD2; v_gene: TRBV7-9; j_gene: TRBJ2-7; CDR3nt: TGTGCCAGCAGCTTAGCGCGGGGGACCCATGTTCCCTACGAGCAGTACTTC; CDR3aa: CASSLARGTHVPYEQYF
abundance: .; d_gene: TRBD2; v_gene: TRBV10-3; j_gene: TRBJ2-7; CDR3nt: TGTGCCATCAGGAGCATTAGCGGGAACTCCTACGAGCAGTACTTC; CDR3aa: CAIRSISGNSYEQYF
abundance: few; d_gene: TRBD1; v_gene: TRBV18; j_gene: TRBJ2-1; CDR3nt: TGTGCCAGCTCACCAGGGACAGGGACCAATGAGCAGTTCTTC; CDR3aa: CASSPGTGTNEQFF
abundance: few; d_gene: TRBD2; v_gene: TRBV5-1; j_gene: TRBJ2-5; CDR3nt: TGCGCCAGCAGCTTGTTGTCTAGCGGGGAAGAGACCCAGTACTTC; CDR3aa: CASSLLSSGEETQYF
abundance: .; d_gene: .; v_gene: TRBV6-5; j_gene: TRBJ2-5; CDR3nt: TGTGCCAGCAGTTACTCGGGTGTTGGGGAGACCCAGTACTTC; CDR3aa: CASSYSGVGETQYF
abundance: once; d_gene: .; v_gene: TRBV7-9; j_gene: TRBJ1-4; CDR3nt: TGTGCCAGCAGCCCCGACTGGACACTTCAGCGGGCAACTAATGAAAAACTGTTTTTT; CDR3aa: CASSPDWTLQRATNEKLFF
abundance: few; d_gene: TRBD2; v_gene: TRBV29-1; j_gene: TRBJ2-1; CDR3nt: TGCAGCGTTGGGGGGGGGACTAGCGGGTACAATGAGCAGTTCTTC; CDR3aa: CSVGGGTSGYNEQFF
abundance: .; d_gene: TRBD2; v_gene: TRBV20-1; j_gene: TRBJ2-7; CDR3nt: TGCAGTGCTAGAGGTTGGGGGAGGGGCCTCGAGCAGTACTTC; CDR3aa: CSARGWGRGLEQYF
abundance: .; d_gene: .; v_gene: TRBV7-9; j_gene: TRBJ2-4; CDR3nt: TGTGCCAGCAGCCTCCGACAGGATACGGCCAAAAACATTCAGTACTTC; CDR3aa: CASSLRQDTAKNIQYF
abundance: .; d_gene: TRBD1; v_gene: TRBV20-1; j_gene: TRBJ1-4; CDR3nt: TGCAGTGCGACGTCCCCGACAGGGCTTAATGAAAAACTGTTTTTT; CDR3aa: CSATSPTGLNEKLFF
abundance: .; d_gene: .; v_gene: TRBV3-1; j_gene: TRBJ2-3; CDR3nt: TGTGCCAGCAGCCAAGCGGCGGAAGCGCGACACCATACGCAGTATTTT; CDR3aa: CASSQAAEARHHTQYF
abundance: .; d_gene: TRBD1; v_gene: TRBV20-1; j_gene: TRBJ1-2; CDR3nt: TGCAGTGCCCTGACAGGGAGTAACTATGGCTACACCTTC; CDR3aa: CSALTGSNYGYTF
abundance: .; d_gene: .; v_gene: TRBV5-1; j_gene: TRBJ1-1; CDR3nt: TGCGCCAGCAGCGTTATCGGCGATTTAGAAGCTTTCTTT; CDR3aa: CASSVIGDLEAFF
abundance: .; d_gene: .; v_gene: TRBV10-3; j_gene: TRBJ2-1; CDR3nt: TGTGCCATCAGTGACCTAGGGCATATATCCTACAATGAGCAGTTCTTC; CDR3aa: CAISDLGHISYNEQFF
abundance: .; d_gene: .; v_gene: TRBV2; j_gene: TRBJ2-1; CDR3nt: TGTGCCAGCAGCCAACAGGGATTGTATGAGCAGTTCTTC; CDR3aa: CASSQQGLYEQFF